This T cell receptor beta chain originates from a study of T cell repertoires in cytomegalovirus infection. Study-wide context: Evidence of both CMV infection and a matching HLA type came from public TCR beta signatures. Study-wide results and caveats: CMV-specific TCR beta clonotypes restricted by HLA-C were the ones dominating the ex vivo response. Identification of carriers of CMV plus the relevant HLA was achieved through cumulative public TCR beta family frequency.

Remarks on this clonotype: Its antigen is undetermined.

Via MiXCR, TCRdb re-called the reads, giving one row per CDR3 protein. The table has approximately 500,000 distinct CDR3 sequences, approximately 15% seen once; the top ten hold 20% to 30%. This sequence originates from a human donor in good health (CMV status not recorded). Some clones in this sample may be carry-over from other donors' samples. Sequenced input: CD8+ T cells from PBMCs.

The CDR3 coding sequence is TGTGCCAGCAGTTCAAGACAACACCAAATTAACTATGGCTACACCTTC. Translating gives CASSSRQHQINYGYTF. The V and J genes are TRBV27 and TRBJ1-2, with unresolved D. The CDR3 loop spans 16 amino acids. The V and J ends lost 4 bases and 1 base respectively, with 16 bases between them. CDR1 is MNHEY and CDR2 is SMNVEV in the germline V gene (reference sequence).